Here is one T cell receptor beta chain with its context. The sample is drawn from a study of identical twins. TCRdb reprocessed the 5' RACE reads via MiXCR and lists one record per CDR3 protein. The sample shows 600,000 to 800,000 distinct CDR3 sequences, around 20% of them seen only once. These data also formed part of another study, on T cells expressing NK-cell markers.

This clonotype was sampled from a woman aged 18-29 years in good health. The specimen was PBMCs.

The CDR3 DNA is TGCGCCAGCAGCCAAGATCCCGGGGCCACCTACGAGCAGTACTTC. Encoded protein: CASSQDPGATYEQYF. The chain links TRBV4-1 to TRBJ2-7; perhaps D is TRBD1 or TRBD2 (5 bases each). Trimming took 0 bases from V and 2 from J, leaving 11 bases between them. The CDR3 has 15 residues. Germline assignment: CDR1 MGHRA and CDR2 YSYEKL.